Each of the 18 T cell receptor beta chains below was sequenced from the same sample in a study of blood T cells in healthy people across ages. Through a sample-barcoded 5' primer and a J-beta primer mix, a second PCR was run for roughly 7 to 11 cycles. In TCRdb, the 5' RACE reads were re-called with MiXCR into one record per CDR3 protein. The sample holds about 580,000 distinct CDR3 sequences; around half are singletons and the top ten take 20% to 25%. The sample was blood. The source of these receptors is a man older than 75 in good health.

J is TRBJ2-7 and V is TRBV20-1; 7 nucleotides agree with TRBD1. This CDR3 contains 15 residues. Trimming at V came to 1 base and at J to 1 base, leaving 7 bases not matched to a gene. Germline V gene data show CDR1 as DFQATT and CDR2 as SNEGSKA (reference sequence). CDR3 sequence (DNA): TGCAGTGCTAGAGGGACAGGCGGAGGTTCCTACGAGCAGTACTTC. Its translation: CSARGTGGGSYEQYF.

As to this clonotype: A much bigger clone sits one base away, suggesting this may be a read error. J is TRBJ2-1 and V is TRBV7-9, with D tentatively TRBD2 (6 bases). The closer fit of TRBJ2-7 to the DNA end suggests the J call may be wrong. The CDR3 is 15 residues long. Per the germline V gene, CDR1 is SEHNR and CDR2 is FQNEAQ (reference sequence). Written as DNA, the CDR3 is TGTGCCAGCAGCTTGGGCGGGGAGACCTACAATGAGCAGTACTTC. This sequence encodes CASSLGGETYNEQYF.

The rearrangement joins TRBV9 to TRBJ1-4; 7 nucleotides line up with TRBD1. This CDR3 region has 15 residues. With 3 bases clipped from V and 8 bases from J, the junction kept 10 bases outside the gene matches. CDR1 is SGDLS and CDR2 is YYNGEE in the germline V gene. The CDR3 here is CASSEGGQTGEKLFF. Written as DNA, the CDR3 is TGTGCCAGCAGCGAGGGGGGACAGACCGGAGAAAAACTGTTTTTT.

This clonotype was detected only a few times. The rearrangement uses TRBV4-3 and TRBJ2-3; 9 bases fit TRBD1. CDR1 and CDR2 from the germline V gene are LGHNA and YSLEER. Unmatched junction bases numbered 7, after V lost 0 bases and J lost 3 bases. This CDR3 region has 17 residues. The CDR3 DNA follows: TGCGCCAGCAGCCAAGACTTTGGGACAGGGAGGACAGATACGCAGTATTTT. It specifies CASSQDFGTGRTDTQYF.

This clonotype has only a few counts. The chain combines TRBV4-1 with TRBJ2-5; 8 bases agree with TRBD2. Near its end, the DNA agrees better with TRBJ2-7, so the J call may be wrong. This CDR3 is 15 amino acids long. Germline CDR1 reads MGHRA; CDR2 reads YSYEKL. The CDR3: CASSQDPGGAYEQYF. For the CDR3, the DNA is TGCGCCAGCAGCCAAGATCCGGGAGGGGCCTACGAGCAGTACTTC.

This chain joins TRBV10-3 and TRBJ2-7; 8 bases match TRBD1. Unmatched junction bases numbered 5, after V lost 6 bases and J lost 1 base. The germline gives CDR1 ENHRY, CDR2 SYGVKD. The CDR3 contains 14 residues. The CDR3 nucleotides read TGTGCCATCAGCCCACAGGGGGAATCCTACGAGCAGTACTTC. Encoded protein: CAISPQGESYEQYF.

This chain connects TRBV7-2 to TRBJ2-7; 9 bases are a match to TRBD1. The J segment lost 1 base and the V segment lost 5 bases, leaving 6 bases of the junction unmatched. Germline CDR1 is SGHTA and CDR2 is FQGNSA. CDR3 length: 15 residues. The CDR3 sequence: CASSSRTGVSYEQYF. As DNA, the CDR3 is TGTGCCAGCAGCAGCAGGACAGGGGTTTCCTACGAGCAGTACTTC.

The CDR3 protein is CATSRGHEQFF. DNA of the CDR3: TGTGCCACCTCTAGGGGGCATGAGCAGTTCTTC. The chain joins TRBV15 to TRBJ2-1; 7 nucleotides line up with TRBD1. CDR1 LNHNV and CDR2 YYDKDF come from the germline V gene (reference sequence). The V gene end was trimmed by 8 bases and the J gene end by 8 bases; junction bases not matched to a gene: 3. This CDR3 spans 11 amino acids.

V gene TRBV12-3 or TRBV12-4 combines with J gene TRBJ2-3; D gene uncertain. The V end lost 6 bases, the J end lost 10 bases, and 14 bases lay between the germline ends. This CDR3 comprises 12 residues. CDR3 region: CASRFPRHPQYF. The CDR3 nucleotides read TGTGCCAGCAGATTCCCACGGCATCCGCAGTATTTT.

The chain links TRBV7-6 to TRBJ1-6; D perhaps matches TRBD1 (6 bases). The V gene's germline CDR1 is SGHVS and CDR2 FNYEAQ. Between the trimmed V and J ends, which lost 5 bases and 10 bases, there was a span of 21 bases. The CDR3 contains 16 residues. CDR3 bases: TGTGCCAGCAGCCACCCGGGGGCCAGCTCGGGGTCACCCCTCCACTTT. Its protein is CASSHPGASSGSPLHF.

To note about this clonotype: A junction boundary mismatches the germline segment, possibly from a read error. The rearrangement joins TRBV6-5 to TRBJ2-5; TRBD2 aligns across 10 bases. The CDR3 length is 15 residues. Germline V lookup: CDR1 MNHEY, CDR2 SVGAGI. CDR3 DNA sequence: TGCGCCAGCAGTTACTCGCCCCTAGCGGGAGAGATCCAGTACTTC. Translated: CASSYSPLAGEIQYF.

This rearrangement joins TRBV29-1 to TRBJ2-7; TRBD1 aligns across 8 bases. The germline V gene encodes CDR1 SQVTM and CDR2 ANQGSEA. Trimming removed 5 bases from V and 0 bases from J; junction bases left unmatched: 6. The CDR3 runs 14 residues. This CDR3 is CSVSGQASSYEQYF. For the CDR3, the DNA is TGCAGCGTTTCGGGACAGGCCAGCTCCTACGAGCAGTACTTC.

The chain joins TRBV20-1 to TRBJ2-1, with TRBD1 identical over 8 bases. CDR3 length equals 15 residues. V was pared by 6 bases and J by 4 bases, with 11 bases of the junction left unmatched. The V gene's germline CDR1 is DFQATT and CDR2 SNEGSKA (reference sequence). The CDR3 loop is CSAEVGRGPYNEQFF. The CDR3 coding sequence is TGCAGTGCCGAGGTGGGCAGGGGGCCTTACAATGAGCAGTTCTTC.

This rearrangement joins TRBV7-2 to TRBJ2-7; 9 positions match TRBD2. The CDR3 covers 16 residues. The germline V gene has CDR1 SGHTA and CDR2 FQGNSA. V shed 5 bases, J shed 0 bases, and the junction held 8 bases outside the gene matches. CDR3 protein: CASSRTLAGASYEQYF. The CDR3 DNA reads as TGTGCCAGCAGCCGAACGTTAGCGGGGGCCTCCTACGAGCAGTACTTC.

The chain links TRBV7-9 to TRBJ1-3; 8 bases match TRBD1. The CDR3 has 15 amino acids. The germline CDR1 and CDR2 sequences are SEHNR and FQNEAQ (reference sequence). The V and J ends lost 3 bases and 2 bases, in that order; junction bases with no gene match: 3. CDR3 region: CASSFGQGTGNTIYF. The DNA for the CDR3 is TGTGCCAGCAGCTTCGGACAGGGTACTGGAAACACCATATATTTT.

The chain uses TRBV7-2 and TRBJ2-1; TRBD2 is a possible D gene (5 bases). In germline, CDR1 is SGHTA, CDR2 FQGNSA. V lost 1 base, J lost 7 bases, and 8 bases lay in between. This CDR3 contains 13 residues. CDR3: CASSLVTGNEQFF. CDR3 in DNA: TGTGCCAGCAGCTTAGTAACGGGAAATGAGCAGTTCTTC.

This chain connects TRBV15 to TRBJ1-1; D call uncertain. The length of the CDR3 is 13 residues. Germline lookup yields CDR1 LNHNV and CDR2 YYDKDF (reference sequence). The V and J ends lost 0 bases and 10 bases respectively, with 12 bases between them. In DNA form, the CDR3 reads TGTGCCACCAGCAGAGACACAAGGTTCCCAGCTTTCTTT. Translated: CATSRDTRFPAFF. Looking up the rest from reference TRBV15 and TRBJ1-1 gives the full variable domain: DAMVIQNPRYQVTQFGKPVTLSCSQTLNHNVMYWYQQKSSQAPKLLFHYYDKDFNNEADTPDNFQSRRPNTSFCFLDIRSPGLGDTAMYLCATSRDTRFPAFFGQGTRLTVV.

This chain joins TRBV12-3 or TRBV12-4 and TRBJ2-1; TRBD2 matches 12 bases. The CDR3 runs to 18 residues. V lost 7 bases and J lost 2; bases outside the gene matches: 12. CDR3 DNA sequence: TGTGCCAGCACCCAACTAGCGGGGGGCTTAAGGGCCTACAATGAGCAGTTCTTC. Its protein is CASTQLAGGLRAYNEQFF.